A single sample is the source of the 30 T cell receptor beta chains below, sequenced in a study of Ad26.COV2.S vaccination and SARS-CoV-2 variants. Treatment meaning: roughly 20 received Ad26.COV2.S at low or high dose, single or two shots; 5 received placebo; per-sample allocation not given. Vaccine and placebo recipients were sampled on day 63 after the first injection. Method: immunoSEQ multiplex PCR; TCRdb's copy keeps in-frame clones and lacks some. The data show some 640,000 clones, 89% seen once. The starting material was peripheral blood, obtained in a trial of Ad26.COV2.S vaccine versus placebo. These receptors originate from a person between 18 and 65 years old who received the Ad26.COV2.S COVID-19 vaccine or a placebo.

The CDR3 sequence is CASRSGGLEYF. As DNA, the CDR3 is TGTGCCAGCAGAAGCGGGGGCCTAGAGTATTTT. V is TRBV12-3 or TRBV12-4 and J is TRBJ2-3; 8 bases align to TRBD2. The CDR3 is 11 residues long. V gave up 6 bases and J gave up 13 bases; unmatched junction bases: 6.

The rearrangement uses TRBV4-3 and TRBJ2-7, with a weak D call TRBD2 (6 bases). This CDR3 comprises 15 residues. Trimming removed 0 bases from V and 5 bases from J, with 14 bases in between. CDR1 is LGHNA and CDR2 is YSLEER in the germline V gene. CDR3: CASSQEGSGGNEQYF. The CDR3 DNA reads TGCGCCAGCAGCCAAGAAGGGTCCGGGGGTAACGAGCAGTACTTC.

The CDR3 DNA sequence: TGTGCCAGCAGCACCCGGACAGGGGATGGCTACACCTTC. Residues: CASSTRTGDGYTF. The chain carries TRBV12-3 or TRBV12-4 and TRBJ1-2, with 9 nucleotides matching TRBD1. V dropped 6 bases and J dropped 6; count of bases not matched to a gene: 5. The CDR3 totals 13 residues.

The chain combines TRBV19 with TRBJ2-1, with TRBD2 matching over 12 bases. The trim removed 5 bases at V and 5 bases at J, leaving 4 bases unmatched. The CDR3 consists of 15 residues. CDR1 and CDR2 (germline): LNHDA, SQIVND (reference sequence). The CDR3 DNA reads TGTGCCAGTAGTGGAACTAGCGGGGGGCACAATGAGCAGTTCTTC. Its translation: CASSGTSGGHNEQFF.

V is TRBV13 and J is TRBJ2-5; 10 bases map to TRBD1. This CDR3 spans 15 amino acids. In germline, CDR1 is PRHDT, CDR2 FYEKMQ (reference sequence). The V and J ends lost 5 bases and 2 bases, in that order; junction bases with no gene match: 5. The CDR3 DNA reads TGTGCCAGCAGCATAAAGGACAGGGGGCAAGAGACCCAGTACTTC. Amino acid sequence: CASSIKDRGQETQYF.

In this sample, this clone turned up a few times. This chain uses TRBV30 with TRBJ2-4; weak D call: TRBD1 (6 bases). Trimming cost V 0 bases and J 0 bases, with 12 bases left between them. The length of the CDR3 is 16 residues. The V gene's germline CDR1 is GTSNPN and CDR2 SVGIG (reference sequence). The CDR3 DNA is TGTGCCTGGAGTGTAGGGGGTTCACTAGCCAAAAACATTCAGTACTTC. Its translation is CAWSVGGSLAKNIQYF.

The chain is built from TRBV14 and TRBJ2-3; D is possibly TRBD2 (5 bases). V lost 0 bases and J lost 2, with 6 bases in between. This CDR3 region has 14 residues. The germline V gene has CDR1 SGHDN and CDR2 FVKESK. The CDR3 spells CASSQELVTDTQYF. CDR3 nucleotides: TGTGCCAGCAGCCAAGAACTAGTCACAGATACGCAGTATTTT.

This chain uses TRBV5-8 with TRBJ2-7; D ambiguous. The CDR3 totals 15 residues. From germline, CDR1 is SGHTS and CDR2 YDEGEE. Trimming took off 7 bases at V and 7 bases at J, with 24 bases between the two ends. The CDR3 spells CASWVGQRPSREQYF. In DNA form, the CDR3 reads TGTGCCAGCTGGGTTGGGCAGAGGCCGTCTCGGGAGCAGTACTTC.

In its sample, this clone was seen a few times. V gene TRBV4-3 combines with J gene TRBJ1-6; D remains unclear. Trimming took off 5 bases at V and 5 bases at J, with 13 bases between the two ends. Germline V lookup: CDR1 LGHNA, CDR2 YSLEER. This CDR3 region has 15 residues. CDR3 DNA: TGCGCCAGCAGCAATAGGGCTTGGGATAATTCACCCCTCCACTTT. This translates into CASSNRAWDNSPLHF.

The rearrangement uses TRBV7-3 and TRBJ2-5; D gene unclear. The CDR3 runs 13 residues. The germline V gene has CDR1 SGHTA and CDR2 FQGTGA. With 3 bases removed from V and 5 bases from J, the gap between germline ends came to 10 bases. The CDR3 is CASSFSVLETQYF. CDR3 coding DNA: TGTGCCAGCAGCTTTTCCGTTCTGGAGACCCAGTACTTC. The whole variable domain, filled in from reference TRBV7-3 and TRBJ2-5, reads GAGVSQTPSNKVTEKGKYVELRCDPISGHTALYWYRQSLGQGPEFLIYFQGTGAADDSGLPNDRFFAVRPEGSVSTLKIQRTERGDSAVYLCASSFSVLETQYFGPGTRLLVL.

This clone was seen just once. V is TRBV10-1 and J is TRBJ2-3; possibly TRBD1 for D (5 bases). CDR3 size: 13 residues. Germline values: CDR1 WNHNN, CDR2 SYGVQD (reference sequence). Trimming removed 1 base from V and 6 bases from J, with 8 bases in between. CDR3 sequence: CASSEYAGDTQYF. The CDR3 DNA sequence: TGCGCCAGCAGTGAGTACGCAGGGGATACGCAGTATTTT.

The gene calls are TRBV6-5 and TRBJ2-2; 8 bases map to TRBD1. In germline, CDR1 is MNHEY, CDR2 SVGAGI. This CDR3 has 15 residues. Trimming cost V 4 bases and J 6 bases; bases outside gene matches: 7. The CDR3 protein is CASSWVQGVSGELFF. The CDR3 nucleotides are TGTGCCAGCAGTTGGGTACAGGGGGTTTCCGGGGAGCTGTTTTTT.

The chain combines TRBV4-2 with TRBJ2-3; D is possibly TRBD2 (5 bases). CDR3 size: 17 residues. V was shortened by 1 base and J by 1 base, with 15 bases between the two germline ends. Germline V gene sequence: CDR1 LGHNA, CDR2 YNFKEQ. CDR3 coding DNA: TGTGCCAGCAGCCAAGCGGACTCCTCGGGTGGCACAGATACGCAGTATTTT. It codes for CASSQADSSGGTDTQYF.

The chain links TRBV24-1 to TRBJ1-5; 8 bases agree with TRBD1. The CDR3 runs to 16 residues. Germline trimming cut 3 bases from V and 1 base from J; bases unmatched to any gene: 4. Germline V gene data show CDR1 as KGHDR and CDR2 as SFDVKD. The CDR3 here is CATSDQRQGSNQPQHF. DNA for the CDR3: TGTGCCACCAGTGATCAGAGACAGGGGAGCAATCAGCCCCAGCATTTT.

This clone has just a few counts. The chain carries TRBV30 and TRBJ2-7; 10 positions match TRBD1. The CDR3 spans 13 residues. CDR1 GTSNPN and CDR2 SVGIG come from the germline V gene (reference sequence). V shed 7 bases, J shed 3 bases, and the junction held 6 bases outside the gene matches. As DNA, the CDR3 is TGTGCCTCCGGGACAGGGGATATCTACGAGCAGTACTTC. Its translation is CASGTGDIYEQYF.

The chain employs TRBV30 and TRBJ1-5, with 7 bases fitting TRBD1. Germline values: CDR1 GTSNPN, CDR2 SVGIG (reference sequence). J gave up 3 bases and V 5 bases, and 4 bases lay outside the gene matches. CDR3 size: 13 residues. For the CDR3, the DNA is TGTGCCTGGGGGACAGACACCAATCAGCCCCAGCATTTT. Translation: CAWGTDTNQPQHF.

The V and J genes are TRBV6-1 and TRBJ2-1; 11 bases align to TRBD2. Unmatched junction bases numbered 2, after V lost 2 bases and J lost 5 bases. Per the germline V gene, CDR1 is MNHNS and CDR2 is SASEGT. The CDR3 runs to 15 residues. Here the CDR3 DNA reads TGTGCCAGCAGTGAACTGACTAGCGGGAACAATGAGCAGTTCTTC. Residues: CASSELTSGNNEQFF.

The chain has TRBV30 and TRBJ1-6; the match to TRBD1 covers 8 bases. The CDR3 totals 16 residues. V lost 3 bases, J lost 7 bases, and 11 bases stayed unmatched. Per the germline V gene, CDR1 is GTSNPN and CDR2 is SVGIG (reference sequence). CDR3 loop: CAWSHLGTGGNSPLHF. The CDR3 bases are TGTGCCTGGAGCCACCTCGGGACAGGAGGGAATTCACCCCTCCACTTT.

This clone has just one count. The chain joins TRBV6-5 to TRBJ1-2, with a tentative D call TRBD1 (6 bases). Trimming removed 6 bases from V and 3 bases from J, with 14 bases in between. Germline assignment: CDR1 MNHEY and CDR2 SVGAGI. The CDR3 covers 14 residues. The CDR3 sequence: CASRKTGGDYGYTF. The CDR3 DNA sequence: TGTGCCAGCAGAAAGACAGGCGGGGACTATGGCTACACCTTC.

CDR3 amino acids: CASSPNGASNQPQHF. CDR3 nucleotides: TGTGCCAGCTCACCAAACGGGGCTAGCAATCAGCCCCAGCATTTT. The chain is built from TRBV18 and TRBJ1-5; maybe TRBD1 (5 bases). V gave up 2 bases and J gave up 0 bases, with 8 bases separating them. The CDR3 spans 15 residues. Germline V lookup: CDR1 KGHSH, CDR2 LQKENI.

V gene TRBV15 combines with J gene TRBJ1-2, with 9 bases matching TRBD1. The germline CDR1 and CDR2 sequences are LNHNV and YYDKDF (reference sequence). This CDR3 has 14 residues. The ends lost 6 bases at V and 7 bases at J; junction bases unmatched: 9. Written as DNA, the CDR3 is TGTGCCACCAGAGCTACAGGGGGCTTGGGTGGCTACACCTTC. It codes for CATRATGGLGGYTF.

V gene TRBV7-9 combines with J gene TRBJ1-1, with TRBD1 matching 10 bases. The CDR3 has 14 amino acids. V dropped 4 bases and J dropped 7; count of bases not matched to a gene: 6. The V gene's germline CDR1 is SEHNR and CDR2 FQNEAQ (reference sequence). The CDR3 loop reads CASSSRTGGGEAFF. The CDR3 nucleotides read TGTGCCAGCAGCTCAAGGACAGGGGGAGGTGAAGCTTTCTTT.

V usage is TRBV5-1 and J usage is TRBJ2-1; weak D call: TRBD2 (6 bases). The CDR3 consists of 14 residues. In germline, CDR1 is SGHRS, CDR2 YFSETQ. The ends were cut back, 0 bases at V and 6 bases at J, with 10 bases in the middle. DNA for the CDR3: TGCGCCAGCAGCTTGGCCGTGACTAGCAATGAGCAGTTCTTC. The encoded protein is CASSLAVTSNEQFF.

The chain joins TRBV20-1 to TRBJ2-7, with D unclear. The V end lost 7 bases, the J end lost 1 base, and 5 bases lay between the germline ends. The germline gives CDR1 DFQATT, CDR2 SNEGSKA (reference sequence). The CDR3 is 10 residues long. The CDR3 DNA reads TGCAGTGTGGGGTCCTACGAGCAGTACTTC. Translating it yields CSVGSYEQYF.

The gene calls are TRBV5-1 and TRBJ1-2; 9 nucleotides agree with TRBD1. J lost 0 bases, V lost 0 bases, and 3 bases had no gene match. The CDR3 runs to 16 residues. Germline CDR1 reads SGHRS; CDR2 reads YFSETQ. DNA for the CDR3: TGCGCCAGCAGCTTGGGGGACAGGGTGTCTAACTATGGCTACACCTTC. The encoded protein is CASSLGDRVSNYGYTF.

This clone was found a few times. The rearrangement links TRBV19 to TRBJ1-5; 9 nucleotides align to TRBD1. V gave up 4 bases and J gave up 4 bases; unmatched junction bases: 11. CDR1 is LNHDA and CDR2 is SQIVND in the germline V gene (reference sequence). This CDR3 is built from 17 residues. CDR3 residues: CASSKNRDRVGNQPQHF. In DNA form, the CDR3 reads TGTGCCAGTAGTAAGAACCGGGACAGGGTAGGGAATCAGCCCCAGCATTTT.

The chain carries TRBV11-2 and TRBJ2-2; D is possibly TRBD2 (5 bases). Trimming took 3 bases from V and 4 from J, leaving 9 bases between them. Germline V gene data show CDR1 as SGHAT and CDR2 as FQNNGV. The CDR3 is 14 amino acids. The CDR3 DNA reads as TGTGCCAGCAGCTTCTGGGGAGCCACCGGGGAGCTGTTTTTT. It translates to CASSFWGATGELFF.

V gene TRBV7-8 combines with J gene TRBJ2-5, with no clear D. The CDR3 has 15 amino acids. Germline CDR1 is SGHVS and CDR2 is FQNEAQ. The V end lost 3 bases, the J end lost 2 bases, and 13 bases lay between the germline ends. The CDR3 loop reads CASSLGGERQETQYF. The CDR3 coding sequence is TGTGCCAGCAGCTTGGGCGGTGAAAGGCAAGAGACCCAGTACTTC.

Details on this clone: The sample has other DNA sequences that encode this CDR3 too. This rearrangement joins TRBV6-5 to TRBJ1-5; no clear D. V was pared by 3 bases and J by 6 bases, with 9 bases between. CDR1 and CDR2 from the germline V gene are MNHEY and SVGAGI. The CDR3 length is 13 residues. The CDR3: CASSYREGQPQHF. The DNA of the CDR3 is TGTGCCAGCAGTTATAGGGAAGGTCAGCCCCAGCATTTT.

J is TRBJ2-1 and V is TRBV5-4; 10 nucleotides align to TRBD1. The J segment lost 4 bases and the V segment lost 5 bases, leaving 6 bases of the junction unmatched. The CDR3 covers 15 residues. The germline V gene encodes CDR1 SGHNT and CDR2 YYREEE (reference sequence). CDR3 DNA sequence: TGTGCCAGCAGGCCCGGGACAGGGGCTTACAATGAGCAGTTCTTC. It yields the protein CASRPGTGAYNEQFF.